This T cell receptor (beta chain) stems from a study of blood T cell repertoires in COVID-19. Whole-study context: Some COVID-19 samples were acute and others convalescent; all came from the United States, Italy and Spain. Sample material is recorded as cDNA or gDNA derived from T cells, B-cell-depleted T cells, or PBMCs.

Per the original data handling: Counts of nucleated cells, estimated from reference gene primer amplification, were obtained. Profiling relied on immunoSEQ multiplex PCR, and the TCRdb table lists in-frame clones only, not all of them. For V, J and clone size, that table is used; D and trimming come from the DNA. The sample includes around 370,000 clones, around nine tenths of them seen just once. This CDR3 has 19 residues. Germline lookup yields CDR1 SGHTA and CDR2 FQGNSA. Unmatched junction bases numbered 15, after V lost 6 bases and J lost 4 bases. Sequencing input: peripheral blood. The sequence was obtained from a woman aged 18-35 years who had recovered from COVID-19. This chain connects TRBV7-2 to TRBJ2-3, with TRBD2 identical over 14 bases. CDR3 protein: CASSFWALTTSGRADTQYF. In DNA form, the CDR3 reads TGTGCCAGCAGTTTTTGGGCCCTTACGACTAGCGGGAGGGCAGATACGCAGTATTTT.